This T cell receptor (beta chain) was recorded in a study of identical twins. TCRdb re-called the 5' RACE reads through MiXCR, storing one row per CDR3 protein. The sample shows 450,000 or so distinct CDR3 sequences, approximately 14% of them seen only once. This clonotype was picked up many times. Its antigen is not identified. Germline V gene sequence: CDR1 ENHRY, CDR2 SYGVKD. The V and J ends lost 5 bases and 4 bases respectively, with 12 bases between them. This CDR3 contains 13 residues. Broader study findings: Modelling underestimated the level of out-of-frame TCR alpha sharing observed in monozygotic twins. Analyses of zero insertions could, in part, be confounded by invariant MAIT and iNKT cells. Out-of-frame beta sequences exhibited a weaker degree of excess twin sharing.

The sample was also reused in another study, on yellow fever vaccine responses in identical twins.

The receptor was derived from a woman under 30 in good health. Sequenced material: CD4+ T cells sorted from blood. The chain carries TRBV10-3 and TRBJ2-7; D call uncertain. This CDR3 reads CAISTVAAYEQYF. Written as DNA, the CDR3 is TGTGCCATCAGTACAGTAGCAGCTTACGAGCAGTACTTC.